The clone carrying this T cell receptor (beta chain) occurred many times. V lost 3 bases, J lost 5 bases, and 16 bases lay in between. Germline lookup yields CDR1 LNHDA and CDR2 SQIVND (reference sequence). This CDR3 is built from 15 residues. Each patient went into thyroid surgery without having received any treatment. Per the study methods: Built for papillary thyroid cancer, a distant-metastasis classifier drew on CDR3 differences across clinicopathological groups. TCRdb re-analyzed the PCR reads through MiXCR. Here the V and J calls rest on TCRdb's processing, not on the authors' analysis. The sample records some 41,000 clones, roughly 14% being singletons. The data belong to a study of metastatic and nonmetastatic thyroid tumors. At the level of the study: Peripheral blood and tumor or nodule samples from malignant and benign thyroid patients were compared.

This chain connects TRBV19 to TRBJ1-2; perhaps TRBD1 as D (6 bases). Specimen: blood. The sequence came from a female donor with papillary thyroid cancer or a benign thyroid nodule (not recorded which). Some clones in this sample may be carry-over from other donors' samples. CDR3 coding DNA: TGTGCCAGTAGTATCTGGGGGACACAGGGTTATGGCTACACCTTC. Protein sequence: CASSIWGTQGYGYTF.